This is a list of T cell receptor beta chains from one sample in a study of OX40 agonist ivuxolimab in advanced cancers. The method was immunoSEQ multiplex PCR; TCRdb's version includes in-frame clones alone and lacks a portion of them. Of 55,000 to 65,000 clones listed, over 75% were seen once; the top ten hold roughly 2%. Sample: CD4+ or CD8+ T cells sorted from blood, taken in a trial of the OX40 agonist ivuxolimab. The receptors were gathered from an adult with an advanced solid tumor such as melanoma, head and neck, liver or kidney cancer. CDR3s include the opening cysteine and the closing phenylalanine or tryptophan. The order of the fields is D gene, clone size, J gene, V gene, CDR3 protein, CDR3 DNA. The D gene is left open where the match is weak. Clone size is given for some rows only: seen once, a few or many times, or a class if the clone is expanded.

. . TRBJ1-3 TRBV28 CASSLRGASGNTIYF TGTGCCAGCAGTTTAAGGGGGGCGAGTGGAAACACCATATATTTT
. . TRBJ2-7 TRBV28 CASSLAAYEQYF TGTGCCAGCAGTTTGGCAGCCTACGAGCAGTACTTC
TRBD1 . TRBJ2-1 TRBV28 CASNTQGGQTFGSSYNEQFF TGTGCCAGCAACACCCAAGGGGGACAGACCTTTGGGAGCTCCTACAATGAGCAGTTCTTC
. . TRBJ2-5 TRBV10-1 CASSEQGPEETQYF TGCGCCAGCAGTGAGCAGGGTCCGGAGGAGACCCAGTACTTC
TRBD2 once TRBJ2-7 TRBV4-1 CASSQPTSQAYEQYF TGCGCCAGCAGCCAACCGACTAGCCAGGCCTACGAGCAGTACTTC
. . TRBJ2-7 TRBV28 CASSGSSYEQYF TGTGCCAGTTCGGGGAGCTCCTACGAGCAGTACTTC
. . TRBJ2-7 TRBV27 CASSLSGGHYEQYF TGTGCCAGCAGTTTATCTGGGGGGCACTACGAGCAGTACTTC
. . TRBJ2-7 TRBV28 CASSPGGRPEQYF TGTGCCAGCAGTCCCGGAGGGAGGCCCGAGCAGTACTTC
TRBD2 . TRBJ2-7 TRBV5-1 CASSPRTSVSYEQYF TGCGCCAGCAGCCCAAGAACTAGCGTCTCCTACGAGCAGTACTTC
TRBD1 . TRBJ2-7 TRBV28 CASSLSPQGVVQYF TGTGCCAGCAGTTTATCCCCACAGGGGGTAGTGCAGTACTTC
TRBD1 . TRBJ1-1 TRBV19 CASSPNPPGGQNTEAFF TGTGCCAGTAGTCCAAACCCTCCAGGGGGCCAGAACACTGAAGCTTTCTTT
TRBD1 . TRBJ2-7 TRBV4-3 CASSLRTGSHEQYF TGCGCCAGCAGCCTCAGGACAGGGAGTCACGAGCAGTACTTC
. . TRBJ1-3 TRBV10-3 CAISEGQLLSGNTIYF TGTGCCATCAGTGAAGGACAGTTACTCTCTGGAAACACCATATATTTT
. . TRBJ2-7 TRBV5-1 CASSLGTSLHEQYF TGCGCCAGCAGCTTGGGTACATCCCTCCACGAGCAGTACTTC
. . TRBJ2-2 TRBV7-9 CASSPINTGELFF TGTGCCAGCAGCCCCATTAACACCGGGGAGCTGTTTTTT
TRBD1 . TRBJ2-1 TRBV15 CATSRGTGPNEQFF TGTGCCACCAGCAGAGGGACAGGGCCCAATGAGCAGTTCTTC
. . TRBJ1-2 TRBV11-3 CASRDVLLLNYGYTF TGTGCCAGCAGGGACGTATTATTGCTGAACTATGGCTACACCTTC
. . TRBJ2-2 TRBV7-3 CASSLRHPGELFF TGTGCCAGCAGCTTAAGGCACCCCGGGGAGCTGTTTTTT
. . TRBJ2-1 TRBV28 CASSLETYNEQFF TGTGCCAGCAGTTTGGAGACCTACAATGAGCAGTTCTTC
. . TRBJ2-5 TRBV2 CASRLVITRGETQYF TGTGCCAGCAGACTCGTTATAACACGGGGAGAGACCCAGTACTTC
. . TRBJ1-2 TRBV6-5 CASRPGDNNYGYTF TGTGCCAGCAGACCAGGGGATAACAACTATGGCTACACCTTC
TRBD1 . TRBJ2-7 TRBV9 CASSVRTGYEQYF TGTGCCAGCAGCGTAAGGACAGGGTATGAGCAGTACTTC
. medium-sized TRBJ1-1 TRBV9 CASSVGWGLNTEAFF TGTGCCAGCAGCGTAGGGTGGGGGTTGAACACTGAAGCTTTCTTT
. . TRBJ1-1 TRBV5-6 CASTLILGLNTEAFF TGTGCCAGCACCTTGATATTGGGTCTGAACACTGAAGCTTTCTTT
. . TRBJ2-6 TRBV15 CATSRGRDTESGANVLTF TGTGCCACCAGCAGAGGTAGGGACACCGAATCTGGGGCCAACGTCCTGACTTTC
TRBD1 . TRBJ2-7 TRBV2 CASTGDRASYEQYF TGTGCCAGCACTGGGGACAGGGCCTCCTACGAGCAGTACTTC
TRBD2 . TRBJ2-1 TRBV7-3 CASSLGGGGYEQFF TGTGCCAGCAGCTTAGGCGGGGGAGGCTATGAGCAGTTCTTC
. . TRBJ2-3 TRBV5-1 CASRTGLTSTDTQYF TGCGCCAGCAGGACAGGCCTTACTAGCACAGATACGCAGTATTTT
TRBD1 . TRBJ2-7 TRBV28 CAGSSMGQGDREQYF TGTGCCGGCAGTTCTATGGGACAGGGGGATCGGGAGCAGTACTTC
TRBD2 . TRBJ2-7 TRBV6-1 CASSLGVAGAYEQYF TGTGCCAGCAGTCTAGGGGTAGCGGGAGCCTACGAGCAGTACTTC
TRBD2 . TRBJ2-3 TRBV29-1 CSVEDPGTSEEGTQYF TGCAGCGTTGAAGATCCCGGGACTAGCGAAGAGGGTACGCAGTATTTT
. . TRBJ1-5 TRBV6-1 CASSSDRWNQPQHF TGTGCCAGCAGTTCCGACAGGTGGAATCAGCCCCAGCATTTT
. . TRBJ1-1 TRBV10-3 CAISDPRGAMNTEAFF TGTGCCATCAGTGACCCCCGTGGGGCCATGAACACTGAAGCTTTCTTT
TRBD2 . TRBJ2-5 TRBV6-6 CASSYIDGGGTQYF TGTGCCAGCAGTTACATTGACGGGGGGGGGACCCAGTACTTC
. . TRBJ2-4 TRBV14 CASSQVRGSGNIQYF TGTGCCAGCAGCCAAGTGAGGGGAAGTGGAAACATTCAGTACTTC
. . TRBJ1-4 TRBV5-5 CASRPDEENEKLFF TGTGCCAGCAGACCGGACGAGGAAAATGAAAAACTGTTTTTT
. once TRBJ1-6 TRBV18 CASSAGTPNNSPLHF TGTGCCAGCTCAGCCGGGACACCGAATAATTCACCCCTCCACTTT
TRBD1 . TRBJ2-5 TRBV5-1 CASSQRDRGWETQYF TGCGCCAGCAGTCAGAGGGACAGGGGTTGGGAGACCCAGTACTTC
. once TRBJ1-1 TRBV18 CASSLGGLGDTEAFF TGTGCCAGCTCACTCGGGGGGCTGGGGGACACTGAAGCTTTCTTT
. . TRBJ2-7 TRBV10-3 CAISGRSQGEYEQYF TGTGCCATCAGTGGAAGGTCGCAGGGAGAGTACGAGCAGTACTTC
TRBD1 . TRBJ2-1 TRBV5-1 CASSYRGPGNEQFF TGCGCCAGCAGCTACAGGGGGCCGGGCAATGAGCAGTTCTTC